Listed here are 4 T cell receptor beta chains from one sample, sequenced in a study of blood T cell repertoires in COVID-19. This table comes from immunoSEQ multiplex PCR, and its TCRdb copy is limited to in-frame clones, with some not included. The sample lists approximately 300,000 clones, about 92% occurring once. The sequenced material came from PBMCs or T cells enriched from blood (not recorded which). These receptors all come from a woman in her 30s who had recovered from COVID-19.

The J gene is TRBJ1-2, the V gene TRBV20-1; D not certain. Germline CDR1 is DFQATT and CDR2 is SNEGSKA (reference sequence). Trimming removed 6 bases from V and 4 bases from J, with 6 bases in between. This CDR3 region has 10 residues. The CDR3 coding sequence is TGCAGTGCCCCTTCCTATGGCTACACCTTC. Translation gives CSAPSYGYTF.

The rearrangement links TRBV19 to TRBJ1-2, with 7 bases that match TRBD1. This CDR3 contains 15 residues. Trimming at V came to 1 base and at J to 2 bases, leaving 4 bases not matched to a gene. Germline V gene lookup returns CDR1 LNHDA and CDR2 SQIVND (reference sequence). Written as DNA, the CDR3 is TGTGCCAGTAGTATAGCGGGGACAGCCAACTATGGCTACACCTTC. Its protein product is CASSIAGTANYGYTF.

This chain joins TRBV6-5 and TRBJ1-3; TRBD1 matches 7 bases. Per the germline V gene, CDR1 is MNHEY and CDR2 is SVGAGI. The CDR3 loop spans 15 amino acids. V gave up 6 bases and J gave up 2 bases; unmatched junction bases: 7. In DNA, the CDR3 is TGTGCCAGCAGCCTCCAAGGGGGCCCTGGAAACACCATATATTTT. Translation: CASSLQGGPGNTIYF.

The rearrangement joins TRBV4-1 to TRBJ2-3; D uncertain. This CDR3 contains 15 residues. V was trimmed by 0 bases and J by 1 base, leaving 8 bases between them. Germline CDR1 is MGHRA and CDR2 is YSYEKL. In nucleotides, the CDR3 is TGCGCCAGCAGCCAAGACATACGGGGCACAGATACGCAGTATTTT. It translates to CASSQDIRGTDTQYF.